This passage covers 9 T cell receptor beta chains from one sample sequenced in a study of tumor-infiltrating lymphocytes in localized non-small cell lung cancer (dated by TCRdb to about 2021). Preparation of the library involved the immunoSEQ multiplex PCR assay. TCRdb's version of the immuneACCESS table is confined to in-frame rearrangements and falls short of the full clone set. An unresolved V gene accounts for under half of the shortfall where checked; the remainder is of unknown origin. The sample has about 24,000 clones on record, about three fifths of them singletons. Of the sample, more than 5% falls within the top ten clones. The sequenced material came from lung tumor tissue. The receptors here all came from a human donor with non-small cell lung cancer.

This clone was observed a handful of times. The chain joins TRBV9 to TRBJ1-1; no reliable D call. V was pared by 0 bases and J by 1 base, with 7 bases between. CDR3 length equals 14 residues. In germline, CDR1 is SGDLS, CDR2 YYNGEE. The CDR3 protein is CASSVDLGNTEAFF. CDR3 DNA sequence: TGTGCCAGCAGCGTAGATTTAGGGAACACTGAAGCTTTCTTT.

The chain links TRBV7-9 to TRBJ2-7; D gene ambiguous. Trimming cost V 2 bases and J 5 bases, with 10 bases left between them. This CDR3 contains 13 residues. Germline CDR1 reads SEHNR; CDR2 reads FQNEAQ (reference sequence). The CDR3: CASSLILSDEQYF. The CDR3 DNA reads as TGTGCCAGCAGCTTAATACTCAGTGACGAGCAGTACTTC.

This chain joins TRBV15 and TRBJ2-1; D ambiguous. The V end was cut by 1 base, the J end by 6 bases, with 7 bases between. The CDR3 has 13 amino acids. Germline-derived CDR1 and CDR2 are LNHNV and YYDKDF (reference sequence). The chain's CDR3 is CATSRGRVNEQFF. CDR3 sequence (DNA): TGTGCCACCAGCAGAGGTCGAGTCAATGAGCAGTTCTTC.

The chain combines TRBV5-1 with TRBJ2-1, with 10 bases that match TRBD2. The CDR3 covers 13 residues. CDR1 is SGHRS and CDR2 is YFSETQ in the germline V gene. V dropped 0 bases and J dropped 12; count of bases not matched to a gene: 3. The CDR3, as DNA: TGCGCCAGCAGCTTGGGCCCTAGCGGGAGGCAGTTCTTC. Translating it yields CASSLGPSGRQFF.

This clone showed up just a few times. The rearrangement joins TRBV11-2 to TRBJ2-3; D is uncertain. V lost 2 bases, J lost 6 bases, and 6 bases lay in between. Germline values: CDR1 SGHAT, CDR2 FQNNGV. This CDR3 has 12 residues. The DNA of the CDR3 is TGTGCCAGCAGCTTACGGGCGGATACGCAGTATTTT. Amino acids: CASSLRADTQYF.

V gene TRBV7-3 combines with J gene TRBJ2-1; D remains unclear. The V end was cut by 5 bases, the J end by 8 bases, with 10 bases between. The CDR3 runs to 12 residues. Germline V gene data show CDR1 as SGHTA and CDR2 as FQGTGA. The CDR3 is CASSPSRDEQFF. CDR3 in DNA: TGTGCCAGCAGCCCCAGTAGGGATGAGCAGTTCTTC.

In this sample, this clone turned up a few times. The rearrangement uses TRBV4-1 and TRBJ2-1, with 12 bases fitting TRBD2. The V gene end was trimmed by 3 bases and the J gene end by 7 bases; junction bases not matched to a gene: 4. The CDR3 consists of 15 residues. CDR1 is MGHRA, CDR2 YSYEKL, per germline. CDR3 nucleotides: TGCGCCAGCAGCCAGCTAGCGGGGGGGGGTAATGAGCAGTTCTTC. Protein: CASSQLAGGGNEQFF.

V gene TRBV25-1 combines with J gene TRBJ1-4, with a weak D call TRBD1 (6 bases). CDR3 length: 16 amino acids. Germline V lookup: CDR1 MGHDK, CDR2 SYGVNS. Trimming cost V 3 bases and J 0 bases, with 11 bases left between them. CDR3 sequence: CASSDLTGATNEKLFF. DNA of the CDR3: TGTGCCAGCAGTGACCTGACAGGAGCAACTAATGAAAAACTGTTTTTT. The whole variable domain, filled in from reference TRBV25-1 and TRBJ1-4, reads EADIYQTPRYLVIGTGKKITLECSQTMGHDKMYWYQQDPGMELHLIHYSYGVNSTEKGDLSSESTVSRIRTEHFPLTLESARPSHTSQYLCASSDLTGATNEKLFFGSGTQLSVL.

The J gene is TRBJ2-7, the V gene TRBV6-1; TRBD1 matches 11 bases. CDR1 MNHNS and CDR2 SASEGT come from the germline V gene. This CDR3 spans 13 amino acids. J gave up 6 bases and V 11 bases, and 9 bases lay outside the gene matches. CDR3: CAGTGTGGREQYF. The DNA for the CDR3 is TGTGCCGGGACGGGGACAGGGGGTCGCGAGCAGTACTTC.